The 12 T cell receptor beta chains listed next were all sequenced from one sample in a study of blood T cell repertoires in COVID-19. TCRdb's copy holds only in-frame clones and misses some; the assay was immunoSEQ multiplex PCR. The sample records around 180,000 clones, about 88% being singletons. Input material: PBMCs or T cells enriched from blood (not recorded which). Source of these receptors: a woman aged 40 to 50 with acute COVID-19.

The rearrangement links TRBV11-2 to TRBJ2-1, with 11 nucleotides matching TRBD2. Germline lookup yields CDR1 SGHAT and CDR2 FQNNGV. V lost 5 bases, J lost 3 bases, and 6 bases stayed unmatched. The CDR3 sequence is 16 residues long. The CDR3 DNA sequence: TGTGCCAGCAGCCCTATAGCGGGAGGGCACTACAATGAGCAGTTCTTC. This sequence encodes CASSPIAGGHYNEQFF. Together with reference TRBV11-2 and TRBJ2-1, the CDR3 gives the full variable domain: EAGVAQSPRYKIIEKRQSVAFWCNPISGHATLYWYQQILGQGPKLLIQFQNNGVVDDSQLPKDRFSAERLKGVDSTLKIQPAKLEDSAVYLCASSPIAGGHYNEQFFGPGTRLTVL.

The V gene is TRBV5-1, the J gene TRBJ2-7; 10 nucleotides agree with TRBD1. The CDR3 consists of 17 residues. The V and J ends lost 0 bases and 5 bases, in that order; junction bases with no gene match: 11. Per the germline V gene, CDR1 is SGHRS and CDR2 is YFSETQ. CDR3 DNA sequence: TGCGCCAGCAGCTTGGACCCCATTGGGACAGGGGACGACGAGCAGTACTTC. It yields the protein CASSLDPIGTGDDEQYF.

The rearrangement uses TRBV18 and TRBJ1-4; 8 nucleotides match TRBD1. This CDR3 has 14 residues. J was trimmed by 3 bases and V by 3 bases; bases with no gene match: 0. The germline gives CDR1 KGHSH, CDR2 LQKENI. CDR3 loop: CASSPTGANEKLFF. The CDR3 DNA reads as TGTGCCAGCTCACCGACAGGGGCTAATGAAAAACTGTTTTTT.

The count of this clone is one. The V and J genes are TRBV6-6 and TRBJ1-5; tentative D call: TRBD1 (5 bases). The germline CDR1 and CDR2 sequences are MNHNY and SVGAGI (reference sequence). The V and J ends lost 4 bases and 4 bases respectively, with 11 bases between them. CDR3 length: 14 amino acids. CDR3 loop: CASSFRGGNQPQHF. CDR3 nucleotides: TGTGCCAGCAGTTTCCGGGGGGGGAATCAGCCCCAGCATTTT.

The chain recombines TRBV7-8 with TRBJ1-5; perhaps TRBD1 as D (5 bases). Germline CDR1 SGHVS, CDR2 FQNEAQ. CDR3 size: 15 residues. Deletions cut 5 bases from V and 7 bases from J, with 18 bases between. The CDR3 spells CASSGGAYKGQPQHF. The CDR3 nucleotides read TGTGCCAGCAGCGGCGGGGCGTACAAGGGCCAGCCCCAGCATTTT.

The chain employs TRBV3-1 (or the pseudogene TRBV3-2) and TRBJ2-1, with D possibly matching TRBD2 (6 bases). Trimming took 4 bases from V and 9 from J, leaving 13 bases between them. In germline, CDR1 is LGHDT, CDR2 YNNKEL (reference sequence). The CDR3 loop spans 13 amino acids. The CDR3 loop reads CASSPGLTPEQFF. DNA for the CDR3: TGTGCCAGCAGCCCAGGACTAACCCCTGAGCAGTTCTTC.

The chain links TRBV4-3 to TRBJ1-4; 8 nucleotides line up with TRBD1. V shed 4 bases and J 8 bases; nucleotides not matched to a gene: 12. CDR1 and CDR2 (germline): LGHNA, YSLEER. This CDR3 has 16 amino acids. This CDR3 reads CASSPWTGRSGEKLFF. CDR3 nucleotide sequence: TGCGCCAGCAGCCCATGGACAGGGCGGAGTGGAGAAAAACTGTTTTTT.

The genes are TRBV27 and TRBJ1-6, with TRBD1 matching over 9 bases. V trimming: 5 bases; J trimming: 0 bases; junction bases outside the gene matches: 8. The CDR3 length is 18 residues. Germline loops: CDR1 MNHEY, CDR2 SMNVEV (reference sequence). CDR3 residues: CASSPRTGVSSYNSPLHF. Here the CDR3 DNA reads TGTGCCAGCAGTCCCCGGACAGGGGTGAGCTCCTATAATTCACCCCTCCACTTT.

This clone was detected once. The chain recombines TRBV9 with TRBJ2-1, with 10 positions matching TRBD2. The germline gives CDR1 SGDLS, CDR2 YYNGEE. J gave up 0 bases and V 0 bases, and 9 bases lay outside the gene matches. This CDR3 has 19 amino acids. The CDR3 DNA follows: TGTGCCAGCAGCGTAGAGCTAGCGGGGGCTTCAAGCTCCTACAATGAGCAGTTCTTC. Its protein is CASSVELAGASSSYNEQFF. The full variable domain, in which reference TRBV9 and TRBJ2-1 provide the parts outside the CDR3, is DSGVTQTPKHLITATGQRVTLRCSPRSGDLSVYWYQQSLDQGLQFLIQYYNGEERAKGNILERFSAQQFPDLHSELNLSSLELGDSALYFCASSVELAGASSSYNEQFFGPGTRLTVL.

This clone was recorded once. The chain links TRBV5-5 to TRBJ2-3; D is perhaps TRBD1 (5 bases). The V end lost 2 bases, the J end lost 3 bases, and 13 bases lay between the germline ends. CDR1 is SGHKS and CDR2 is YYEKEE in the germline V gene (reference sequence). The CDR3 runs to 15 residues. The CDR3 DNA sequence: TGTGCCAGCAGCTTTGCTGGCAGGGAAACAGATACGCAGTATTTT. This sequence encodes CASSFAGRETDTQYF.

V usage is TRBV18 and J usage is TRBJ2-3, with a weak D call TRBD2 (6 bases). This CDR3 has 15 residues. Trimming took off 2 bases at V and 1 base at J, with 10 bases between the two ends. Germline V lookup: CDR1 KGHSH, CDR2 LQKENI. This CDR3 reads CASSPRTGGTDTQYF. CDR3 nucleotide sequence: TGTGCCAGCTCACCAAGGACGGGAGGCACAGATACGCAGTATTTT.

V and J are TRBV5-1 and TRBJ1-4, with D unclear. This CDR3 has 11 residues. Between the trimmed V and J ends, which lost 2 bases and 6 bases, there was a span of 2 bases. Germline V gives CDR1 SGHRS, CDR2 YFSETQ. The CDR3 loop reads CASSFDEKLFF. The CDR3, as DNA: TGCGCCAGCAGCTTCGATGAAAAACTGTTTTTT.